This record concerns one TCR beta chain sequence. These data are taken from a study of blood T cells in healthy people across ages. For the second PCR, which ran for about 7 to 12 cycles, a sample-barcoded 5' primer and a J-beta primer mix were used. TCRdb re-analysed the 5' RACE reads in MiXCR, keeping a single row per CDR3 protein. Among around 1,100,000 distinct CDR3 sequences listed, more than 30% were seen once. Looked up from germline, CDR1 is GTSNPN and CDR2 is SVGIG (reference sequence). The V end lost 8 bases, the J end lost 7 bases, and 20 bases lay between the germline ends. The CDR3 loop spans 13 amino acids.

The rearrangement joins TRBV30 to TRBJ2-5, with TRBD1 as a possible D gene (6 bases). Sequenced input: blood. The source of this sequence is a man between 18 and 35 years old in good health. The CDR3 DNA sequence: TGTGCCCTTCTACACTTGACAGGAGTGACCCAGTACTTC. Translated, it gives CALLHLTGVTQYF.